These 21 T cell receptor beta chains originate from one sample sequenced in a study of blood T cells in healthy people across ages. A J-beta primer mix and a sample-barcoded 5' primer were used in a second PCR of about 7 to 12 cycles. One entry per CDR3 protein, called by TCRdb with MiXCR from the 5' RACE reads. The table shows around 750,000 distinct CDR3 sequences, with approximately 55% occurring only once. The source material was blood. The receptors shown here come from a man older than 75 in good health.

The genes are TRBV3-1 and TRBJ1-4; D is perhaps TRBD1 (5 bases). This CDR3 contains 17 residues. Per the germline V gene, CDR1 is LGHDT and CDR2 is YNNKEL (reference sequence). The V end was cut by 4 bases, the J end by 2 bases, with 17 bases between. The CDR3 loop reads CASSRAVWGATNEKLFF. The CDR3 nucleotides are TGTGCCAGCAGCCGAGCGGTCTGGGGCGCGACTAATGAAAAACTGTTTTTT.

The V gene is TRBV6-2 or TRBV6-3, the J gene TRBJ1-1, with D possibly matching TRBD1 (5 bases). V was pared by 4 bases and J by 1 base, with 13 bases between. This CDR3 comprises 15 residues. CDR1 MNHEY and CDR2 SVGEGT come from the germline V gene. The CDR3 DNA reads TGTGCCAGCAGTTGGAGGGACCCACGGAACACTGAAGCTTTCTTT. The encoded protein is CASSWRDPRNTEAFF.

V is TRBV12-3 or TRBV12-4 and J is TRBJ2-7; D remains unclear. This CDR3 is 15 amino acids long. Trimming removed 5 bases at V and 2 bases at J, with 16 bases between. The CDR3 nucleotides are TGTGCCAGCAGTGCCACCGGGCGCTTAACCTACGAGCAGTACTTC. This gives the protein CASSATGRLTYEQYF.

The CDR3 DNA sequence: TGCAGCGTTCGGAAGGGGAATGAAAAACTGTTTTTT. Its protein is CSVRKGNEKLFF. J is TRBJ1-4 and V is TRBV29-1; tentatively, D is TRBD1 (5 bases). This CDR3 is built from 12 residues. V lost 5 bases to trimming and J lost 5 bases, with 9 bases between them. CDR1 is SQVTM, CDR2 ANQGSEA, per germline.

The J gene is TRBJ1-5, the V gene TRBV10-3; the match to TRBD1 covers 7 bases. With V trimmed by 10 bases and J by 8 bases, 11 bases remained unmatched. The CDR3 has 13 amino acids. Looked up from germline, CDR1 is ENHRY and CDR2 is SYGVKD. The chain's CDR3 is CATTGAPLEPQHF. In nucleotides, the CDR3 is TGTGCCACTACAGGGGCTCCCTTGGAGCCCCAGCATTTT.

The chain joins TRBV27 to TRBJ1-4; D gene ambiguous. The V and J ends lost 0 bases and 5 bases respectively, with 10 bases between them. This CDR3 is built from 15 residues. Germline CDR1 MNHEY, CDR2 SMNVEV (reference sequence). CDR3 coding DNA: TGTGCCAGCAGTTTATCGTGGCAGTTCAATGAAAAACTGTTTTTT. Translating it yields CASSLSWQFNEKLFF.

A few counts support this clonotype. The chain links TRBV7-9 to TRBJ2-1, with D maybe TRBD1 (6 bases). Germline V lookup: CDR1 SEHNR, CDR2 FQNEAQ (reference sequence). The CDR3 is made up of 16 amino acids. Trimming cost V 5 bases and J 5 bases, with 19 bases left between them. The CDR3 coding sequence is TGTGCCAGCAGCGACGACAGGACTCCCCTCAACAATGAGCAGTTCTTC. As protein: CASSDDRTPLNNEQFF.

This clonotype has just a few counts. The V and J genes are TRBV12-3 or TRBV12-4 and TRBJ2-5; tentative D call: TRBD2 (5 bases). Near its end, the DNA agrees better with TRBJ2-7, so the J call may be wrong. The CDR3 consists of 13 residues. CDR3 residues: CASSLFGESEQYF. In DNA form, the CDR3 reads TGTGCCAGCAGTTTATTCGGGGAATCCGAGCAGTACTTC.

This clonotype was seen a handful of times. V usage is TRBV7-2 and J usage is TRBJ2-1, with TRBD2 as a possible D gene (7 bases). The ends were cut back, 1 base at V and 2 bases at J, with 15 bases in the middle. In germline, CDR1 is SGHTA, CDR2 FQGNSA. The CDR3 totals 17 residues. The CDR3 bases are TGTGCCAGCAGCTTAGGTAGCGGGCGGGGGCCCTACAATGAGCAGTTCTTC. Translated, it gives CASSLGSGRGPYNEQFF.

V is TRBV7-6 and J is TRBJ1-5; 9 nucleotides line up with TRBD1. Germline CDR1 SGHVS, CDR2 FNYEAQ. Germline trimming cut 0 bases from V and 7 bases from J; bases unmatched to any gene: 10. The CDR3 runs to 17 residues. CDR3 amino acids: CASSLASPGQGYQPQHF. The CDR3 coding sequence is TGTGCCAGCAGCTTAGCTAGTCCGGGACAGGGTTACCAGCCCCAGCATTTT. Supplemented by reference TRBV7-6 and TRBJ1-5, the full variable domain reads GAGVSQSPRYKVTKRGQDVALRCDPISGHVSLYWYRQALGQGPEFLTYFNYEAQQDKSGLPNDRFSAERPEGSISTLTIQRTEQRDSAMYRCASSLASPGQGYQPQHFGDGTRLSIL.

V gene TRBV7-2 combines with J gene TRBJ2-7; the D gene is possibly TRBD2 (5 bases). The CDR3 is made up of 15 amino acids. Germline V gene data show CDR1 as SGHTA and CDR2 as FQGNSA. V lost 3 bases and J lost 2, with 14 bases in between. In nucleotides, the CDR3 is TGTGCCAGCAGCTTGGGCGGGCTTGGGACCTACGAGCAGTACTTC. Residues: CASSLGGLGTYEQYF.

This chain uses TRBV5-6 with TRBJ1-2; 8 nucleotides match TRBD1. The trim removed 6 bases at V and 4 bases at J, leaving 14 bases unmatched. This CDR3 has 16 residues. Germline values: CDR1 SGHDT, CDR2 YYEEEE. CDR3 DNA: TGTGCCAGCACGCCCTTACTGACAGGGGTGGGCTATGGCTACACCTTC. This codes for CASTPLLTGVGYGYTF.

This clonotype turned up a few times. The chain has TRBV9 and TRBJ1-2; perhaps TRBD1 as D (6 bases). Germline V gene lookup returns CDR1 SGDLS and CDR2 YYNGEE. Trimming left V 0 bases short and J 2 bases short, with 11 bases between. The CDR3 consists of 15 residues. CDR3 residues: CASSVGGRGNYGYTF. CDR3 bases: TGTGCCAGCAGCGTAGGAGGCAGGGGCAACTATGGCTACACCTTC.

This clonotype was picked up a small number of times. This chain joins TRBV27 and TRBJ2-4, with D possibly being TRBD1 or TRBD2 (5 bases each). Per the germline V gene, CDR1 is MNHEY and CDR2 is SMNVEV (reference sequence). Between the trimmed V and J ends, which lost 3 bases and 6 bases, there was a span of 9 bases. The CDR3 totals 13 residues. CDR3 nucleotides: TGTGCCAGCAGTTTGAGGGGTACAAACATTCAGTACTTC. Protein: CASSLRGTNIQYF.

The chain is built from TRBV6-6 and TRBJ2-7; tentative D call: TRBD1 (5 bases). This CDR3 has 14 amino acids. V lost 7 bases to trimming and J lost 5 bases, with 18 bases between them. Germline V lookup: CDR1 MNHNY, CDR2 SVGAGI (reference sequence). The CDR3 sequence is CASIAGQGLNEQYF. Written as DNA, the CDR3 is TGTGCCAGCATTGCAGGGCAAGGCCTAAACGAGCAGTACTTC.

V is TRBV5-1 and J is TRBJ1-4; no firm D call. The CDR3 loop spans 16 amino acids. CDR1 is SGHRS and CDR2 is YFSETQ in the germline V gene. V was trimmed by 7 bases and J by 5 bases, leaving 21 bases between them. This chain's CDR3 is CASRKRGGWQNEKLFF. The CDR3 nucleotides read TGCGCCAGCCGGAAGAGAGGAGGGTGGCAAAATGAAAAACTGTTTTTT.

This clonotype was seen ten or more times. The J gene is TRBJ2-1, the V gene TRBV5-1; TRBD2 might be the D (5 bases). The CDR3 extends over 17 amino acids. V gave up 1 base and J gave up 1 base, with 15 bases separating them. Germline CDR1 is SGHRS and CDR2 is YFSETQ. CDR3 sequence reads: CASSLSIDTRSYNEQFF. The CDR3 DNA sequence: TGCGCCAGCAGCTTGAGTATAGACACTAGGTCCTACAATGAGCAGTTCTTC.

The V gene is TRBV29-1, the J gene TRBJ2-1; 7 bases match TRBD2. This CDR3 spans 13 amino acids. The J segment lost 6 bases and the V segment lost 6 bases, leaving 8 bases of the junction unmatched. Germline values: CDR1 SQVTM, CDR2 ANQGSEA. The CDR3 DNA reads TGCAGCGTCCTGGGGGGGAGGCGCAATGAGCAGTTCTTC. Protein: CSVLGGRRNEQFF.

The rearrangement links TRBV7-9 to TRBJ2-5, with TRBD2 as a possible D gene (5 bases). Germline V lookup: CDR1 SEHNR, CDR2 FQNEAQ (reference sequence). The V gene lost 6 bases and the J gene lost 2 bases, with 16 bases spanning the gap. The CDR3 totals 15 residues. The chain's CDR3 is CASSHAEGGQETQYF. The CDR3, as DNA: TGTGCCAGCAGTCATGCGGAAGGAGGACAAGAGACCCAGTACTTC.

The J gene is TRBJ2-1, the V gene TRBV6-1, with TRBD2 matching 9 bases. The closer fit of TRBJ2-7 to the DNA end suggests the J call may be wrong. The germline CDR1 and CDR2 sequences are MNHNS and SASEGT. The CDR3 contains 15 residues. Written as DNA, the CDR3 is TGTGCCAGCAGAGGACTAGCGACCACACTCAATGAGCAGTACTTC. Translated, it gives CASRGLATTLNEQYF.

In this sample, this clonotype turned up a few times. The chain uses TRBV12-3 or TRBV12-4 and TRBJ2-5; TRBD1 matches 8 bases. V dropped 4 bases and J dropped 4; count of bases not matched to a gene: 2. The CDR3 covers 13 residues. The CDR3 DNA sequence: TGTGCCAGCAGTTCCGGGACAGGAGAGACCCAGTACTTC. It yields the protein CASSSGTGETQYF.